This T cell receptor (beta chain) was identified in a study of blood T cells in healthy people across ages. General observations from the study: Comparison with aged donors showed that long-lived donors had more naive CD4+ cells and higher diversity.

Germline lookup yields CDR1 SGDLS and CDR2 YYNGEE. The CDR3 sequence is 12 residues long. V shed 0 bases and J shed 6 bases, with 4 bases lying between them. Donors ranged from about 6 to 90 years old and were healthy Caucasians in Russia. With a J-beta primer mix and a sample-barcoded 5' primer, a second PCR ran roughly 6 to 11 cycles. TCRdb processed the 5' RACE reads anew with MiXCR; each CDR3 protein has one entry. The table shows about 570,000 distinct CDR3 sequences, with over 25% occurring only once. The table lists this clonotype with many counts. The antigen is undetermined. The same sample was also studied in work on T cells of mothers and their children. That report adds: The shaping of TCR recombination output by thymic selection is similar in related and unrelated pairs.

This TCR derives from a boy between 2 and 10 years old in good health. Sequencing used blood. The rearrangement joins TRBV9 to TRBJ2-1; D not resolved. Written as DNA, the CDR3 is TGTGCCAGCAGCGTAGTCAGCAATGAGCAGTTCTTC. This translates into CASSVVSNEQFF.